Each of the 13 T cell receptor beta chains below was sequenced from the same sample in a study of OX40 agonist ivuxolimab in advanced cancers. The method was immunoSEQ multiplex PCR; TCRdb's version includes in-frame clones alone and lacks a portion of them. The sample records about 70,000 clones, around 85% being singletons. This specimen was CD4+ or CD8+ T cells sorted from blood, taken in a trial of the OX40 agonist ivuxolimab. These TCRs come from an adult with an advanced solid tumor such as melanoma, head and neck, liver or kidney cancer.

This clone was counted a single time. The chain combines TRBV27 with TRBJ1-1, with D possibly matching TRBD1 (5 bases). The CDR3 length is 17 residues. Between the trimmed V and J ends, which lost 1 base and 4 bases, there was a span of 19 bases. CDR1 is MNHEY, CDR2 SMNVEV, per germline (reference sequence). In DNA, the CDR3 is TGTGCCAGCAGTTTATGGGCCGGTTCAGGGCGAGGCACTGAAGCTTTCTTT. It codes for CASSLWAGSGRGTEAFF.

The genes are TRBV9 and TRBJ2-5; 7 bases align to TRBD2. J gave up 4 bases and V 4 bases, and 7 bases lay outside the gene matches. Looked up from germline, CDR1 is SGDLS and CDR2 is YYNGEE. The CDR3 is 14 residues long. The CDR3 DNA is TGTGCCAGCAGCTTCGGGGGGACCGTAGAGACCCAGTACTTC. This gives the protein CASSFGGTVETQYF.

The V gene is TRBV7-2, the J gene TRBJ1-2; D call uncertain. CDR3 length: 15 residues. Germline assignment: CDR1 SGHTA and CDR2 FQGNSA. Trimming shortened V by 5 bases and J by 1 base, and 14 bases separated the two germline ends. In DNA form, the CDR3 reads TGTGCCAGCAGCCCTGGTCCCGCGGGTAACTATGGCTACACCTTC. Translated, it gives CASSPGPAGNYGYTF.

The table lists this clone with a count of one. This chain links TRBV15 with TRBJ1-2; D unclear. Per germline, CDR1 LNHNV and CDR2 YYDKDF (reference sequence). CDR3 length: 13 residues. V was trimmed by 4 bases and J by 4 bases, leaving 10 bases between them. The CDR3 DNA is TGTGCCACCAGCAAAACCGGGTTCTATGGCTACACCTTC. Translated, it gives CATSKTGFYGYTF. The variable domain in full, completed from reference TRBV15 and TRBJ1-2, reads DAMVIQNPRYQVTQFGKPVTLSCSQTLNHNVMYWYQQKSSQAPKLLFHYYDKDFNNEADTPDNFQSRRPNTSFCFLDIRSPGLGDTAMYLCATSKTGFYGYTFGSGTRLTVV.

The chain has TRBV7-3 and TRBJ2-3; 7 bases align to TRBD2. V lost 5 bases and J lost 2; bases outside the gene matches: 7. The CDR3 sequence is 15 residues long. Germline V gives CDR1 SGHTA, CDR2 FQGTGA. CDR3 loop: CASSQGTTFTDTQYF. CDR3 DNA: TGTGCCAGCAGCCAAGGGACTACATTCACAGATACGCAGTATTTT.

The genes are TRBV19 and TRBJ2-5; tentatively, D is TRBD1 (6 bases). The CDR3 runs 15 residues. CDR1 LNHDA and CDR2 SQIVND come from the germline V gene (reference sequence). Trimming stripped 1 base from V and 5 bases from J, with 14 bases between. The CDR3 sequence is CASSIGNRVGETQYF. Here the CDR3 DNA reads TGTGCCAGTAGTATAGGAAACAGGGTTGGTGAGACCCAGTACTTC.

The rearrangement joins TRBV18 to TRBJ1-3, with TRBD1 as a possible D gene (5 bases). Germline lookup yields CDR1 KGHSH and CDR2 LQKENI. The CDR3 is 15 amino acids. Trimming stripped 1 base from V and 2 bases from J, with 9 bases between. CDR3 sequence (DNA): TGTGCCAGCTCACCACTGAGAGGGGCTGGAAACACCATATATTTT. Amino acid sequence: CASSPLRGAGNTIYF.

The chain has TRBV7-2 and TRBJ2-4, with D possibly TRBD2 on 5 matching bases. The germline V and J ends were trimmed by 1 base and 4 bases, with 8 bases remaining between them. The CDR3 length is 14 residues. CDR1 is SGHTA, CDR2 FQGNSA, per germline. In nucleotides, the CDR3 is TGTGCCAGCAGCTTAGGCCGGGGAAAAAACATTCAGTACTTC. This translates into CASSLGRGKNIQYF.

This clone was seen once. The rearrangement links TRBV7-9 to TRBJ1-4, with D perhaps matching TRBD1 (5 bases). The ends were cut back, 8 bases at V and 13 bases at J, with 23 bases in the middle. Per germline, CDR1 SEHNR and CDR2 FQNEAQ (reference sequence). The CDR3 spans 14 residues. This CDR3 reads CASSVSRDVVGLFF. DNA for the CDR3: TGTGCCAGCTCCGTATCCCGGGACGTCGTAGGACTGTTTTTT.

V is TRBV2 and J is TRBJ2-7; D tentatively reads TRBD1 or TRBD2 (5 bases each). CDR1 is SNHLY and CDR2 is FYNNEI in the germline V gene. This CDR3 has 15 residues. Trimming took 7 bases from V and 2 from J, leaving 18 bases between them. Written as DNA, the CDR3 is TGTGCCAGCACCCCAAGGGGCCGGGATCCCTACGAGCAGTACTTC. Its translation is CASTPRGRDPYEQYF.

The CDR3 nucleotides read TGTGCCAGCAGCGTAAGACAGGGGGCCTACACTGAAGCTTTCTTT. This gives the protein CASSVRQGAYTEAFF. V and J are TRBV11-3 and TRBJ1-1; 10 positions match TRBD1. Germline trimming cut 5 bases from V and 3 bases from J; bases unmatched to any gene: 6. Germline CDR1 SGHNT, CDR2 YENEEA. The CDR3 runs 15 residues.

The rearrangement links TRBV6-1 to TRBJ2-3; 7 bases match TRBD1. V shed 5 bases and J 2 bases; nucleotides not matched to a gene: 7. This CDR3 contains 15 residues. Germline V gene sequence: CDR1 MNHNS, CDR2 SASEGT. CDR3 region: CASSPMTGFTDTQYF. The CDR3 DNA sequence: TGTGCCAGCAGTCCCATGACAGGGTTCACAGATACGCAGTATTTT.

The CDR3 spells CASSVMGQETQYF. The CDR3 DNA reads as TGTGCCAGCAGCGTAATGGGTCAAGAGACCCAGTACTTC. This chain connects TRBV9 to TRBJ2-5; D unclear. Trimming took 1 base from V and 2 from J, leaving 6 bases between them. CDR1 is SGDLS and CDR2 is YYNGEE in the germline V gene. The CDR3 is made up of 13 amino acids.